The 8 T cell receptor beta chains listed next were all sequenced from one sample in a study of blood T cell repertoires in COVID-19. Assay used: immunoSEQ multiplex PCR; TCRdb lists only in-frame clones, some missing. This sample has some 350,000 clones, with 80% to 90% found just once. The sample was peripheral blood. The receptor source for this set is a man aged 25 to 45 with active or convalescent COVID-19.

The V gene is TRBV6-5, the J gene TRBJ1-4; TRBD1 is a possible D gene (5 bases). The germline CDR1 and CDR2 sequences are MNHEY and SVGAGI. This CDR3 has 15 amino acids. Trimming took off 7 bases at V and 4 bases at J, with 16 bases between the two ends. The CDR3 protein is CASTARQRYNEKLFF. CDR3 nucleotides: TGTGCCAGCACCGCCCGACAGCGATATAATGAAAAACTGTTTTTT.

The V call is TRBV9, the J call TRBJ2-1, with D possibly matching TRBD2 (6 bases). V shed 0 bases and J shed 2 bases, with 9 bases lying between them. This CDR3 comprises 15 residues. CDR1 and CDR2 (germline): SGDLS, YYNGEE. CDR3 loop: CASSVAGDPYNEQFF. The CDR3 coding sequence is TGTGCCAGCAGCGTAGCGGGAGACCCCTACAATGAGCAGTTCTTC. Together with reference TRBV9 and TRBJ2-1, the CDR3 gives the full variable domain: DSGVTQTPKHLITATGQRVTLRCSPRSGDLSVYWYQQSLDQGLQFLIQYYNGEERAKGNILERFSAQQFPDLHSELNLSSLELGDSALYFCASSVAGDPYNEQFFGPGTRLTVL.

The J gene is TRBJ1-6, the V gene TRBV5-1; no clear D gene. The ends were cut back, 2 bases at V and 7 bases at J, with 10 bases in the middle. Germline V gene data show CDR1 as SGHRS and CDR2 as YFSETQ. The CDR3 is 14 amino acids. This CDR3 is CASSFRGFNSPLHF. The DNA for the CDR3 is TGCGCCAGCAGCTTTCGGGGATTCAATTCACCCCTCCACTTT.

The rearrangement uses TRBV11-2 and TRBJ1-6; TRBD1 matches at 10 bases. V lost 1 base to trimming and J lost 11 bases; unmatched junction nucleotides: 2. Looked up from germline, CDR1 is SGHAT and CDR2 is FQNNGV. The CDR3 runs to 14 residues. The CDR3 DNA follows: TGTGCCAGCAGCTTAGGGACAGGGGGGCCACCCCTCCACTTT. It specifies CASSLGTGGPPLHF.

The chain uses TRBV6-1 and TRBJ1-3; D is undetermined. Germline V lookup: CDR1 MNHNS, CDR2 SASEGT. The CDR3 is 15 amino acids. V lost 2 bases, J lost 4 bases, and 12 bases lay in between. The CDR3: CASSEHSGGGNTIYF. CDR3 in DNA: TGTGCCAGCAGTGAACACTCTGGCGGCGGAAACACCATATATTTT.

On this clone: This same CDR3 is encoded by further DNA sequences in the sample. CDR3 loop: CASSYGTGGNQPQHF. Written as DNA, the CDR3 is TGTGCCAGCAGTTACGGGACAGGGGGAAATCAGCCCCAGCATTTT. The rearrangement uses TRBV6-5 and TRBJ1-5, with 11 nucleotides matching TRBD1. Germline-derived CDR1 and CDR2 are MNHEY and SVGAGI. Trimming at V came to 2 bases and at J to 4 bases, leaving 1 base not matched to a gene. The CDR3 is made up of 15 amino acids.

This clone was picked up one time. The chain carries TRBV23-1 and TRBJ2-3; 9 nucleotides line up with TRBD1. TRBV23-1 counts as an open reading frame of uncertain function. The length of the CDR3 is 15 residues. Trimming cost V 6 bases and J 1 base; bases outside gene matches: 5. The CDR3 DNA sequence: TGCGCCAGCAGCCCCGGGGACAGGGGCACAGATACGCAGTATTTT. This gives the protein CASSPGDRGTDTQYF.

This chain joins TRBV25-1 and TRBJ2-1; the D gene is possibly TRBD1 (5 bases). Germline V gene sequence: CDR1 MGHDK, CDR2 SYGVNS. The CDR3 contains 11 residues. The germline V and J ends were trimmed by 4 bases and 15 bases, with 13 bases remaining between them. CDR3: CASSVGQGRFF. CDR3 coding DNA: TGTGCCAGCAGTGTAGGTCAGGGAAGGTTCTTC.